This T cell receptor (beta chain) was obtained from a study of early T cells in non-severe SARS-CoV-2 infection (dated by TCRdb to the early 2020s). For context, the study as a whole: Bulk RNA from unsorted whole blood was used for TCR sequencing, so alpha and beta chains could not be paired.

Paper-wide results and their limitations: Matching against VDJdb was skewed toward anti-spike CD8 responses, likely underestimated virus-specific expansions, and missed private and CD4 specificities.

This clonotype was counted ten times or more. No cognate antigen has been identified for it. Per-base quality was not reported, and no clone a single base away is much larger than it. Library construction relied on 5' RACE. Reads for this sample came from a NextSeq 500. In the TCR library protocol, unique molecular identifiers were attached to individual cDNA molecules to correct for PCR bias and sequencing error. Sequencing covered both TCR alpha and beta chains, and within each sample the abundances of alpha and beta sequences were tightly co-correlated. From the authors' description of their analysis: V gene, J gene and CDR3 annotation of TCR sequences was performed with Decombinator V4. Expanded TCRs were defined as changing significantly between any two time points under a Poisson model with p below 0.0001. TCR abundances were normalised to the total number of TCRs sequenced per sample and expressed as counts per million. TRAV1-2 paired with TRAJ12, TRAJ20 or TRAJ33 defined MAIT TCRs, while TRAV10 paired with TRAJ18 defined iNKT TCRs. VDJdb, accessed 1 November 2021, was searched for CMV, EBV and SARS-CoV-2 annotated TCRs, excluding TCRs annotated for multiple antigens. TCRdb reanalyzed the raw reads on its own, using fastp at Q25 for trimming and MiXCR for clone calling, and kept in-frame beta chains. Entries are consolidated by CDR3 protein sequence, retaining the most common genes and DNA. The authors' filters were not applied to this entry. The sample contains fewer than 40,000 distinct CDR3 sequences, around 5.2% of them found a single time. The ten largest account for around 3.7% of the sample.

A case-control design nested within a healthcare worker cohort in London, UK, was used, with weekly nasopharyngeal swab PCR tests and blood sampling performed. Healthcare workers were recruited during the week of the UK lockdown, between 23 and 31 March 2020, and followed weekly for up to roughly 15 weeks. Including the terminal cysteine and phenylalanine, the CDR3 comprises 13 residues. CDR3 DNA only is kept here, 39 bases in frame from base 1. V drops 1 base and J drops 6 bases, leaving 11 bases in between. From the germline V gene, CDR1 is SGHRS and CDR2 is YFSETQ. Sequencing input: whole blood. The receptor chain draws on TRBV5-1 and TRBJ2-7, with no confidently assigned D gene. The receptor was isolated from an adult who was a healthcare worker with PCR-confirmed SARS-CoV-2 infection or an uninfected control (not recorded which). The DNA sequence is as follows: TGCGCCAGCAGCTTGAATCTTGGCGGCGAGCAGTACTTC. It specifies CASSLNLGGEQYF.